The rows below give T cell receptor beta chains drawn from one sample of a study of PD-L1 blockade in urothelial cancer. Method: immunoSEQ multiplex PCR; TCRdb's copy keeps in-frame clones and lacks some. In the table there are fewer than 75,000 clones, less than 90% of which are singletons. The sample consisted of PBMCs, taken around atezolizumab (anti-PD-L1) treatment. The receptor set was obtained from a man aged 70-80 years with urothelial cancer. The CDR3 runs from the conserved cysteine through the conserved F or W. The D gene is left open where the match is weak. For some rows the clone size is stated as once, few or many, or as a class when expanded; others skip it.

d_gene	v_gene	len	j_gene	abundance	CDR3nt	CDR3aa
TRBD1	TRBV7-9	16	TRBJ2-3	few	TGTGCCAGCACCCCAAGACAGGGGCCCGAGATAGATACGCAGTATTTT	CASTPRQGPEIDTQYF
.	TRBV9	12	TRBJ1-1	few	TGTGCCAGCAGCGCCCCACGAGTTGAAGCTTTCTTT	CASSAPRVEAFF
.	TRBV2	11	TRBJ2-7	.	TGTGCCAGCAGTGCCGGGTGGGAGCAGTACTTC	CASSAGWEQYF
TRBD1	TRBV6-5	15	TRBJ1-5	.	TGTGCCAGCAGGGGTAGGACAGGGGGAGGTCAGCCCCAGCATTTT	CASRGRTGGGQPQHF
TRBD1	TRBV2	13	TRBJ2-7	.	TGTGCGAACAGGGGTCCCCCCTCCTACGAGCAGTACTTC	CANRGPPSYEQYF
TRBD1	TRBV7-6	15	TRBJ2-1	.	TGTGCCAGCATCCCGCTGTTGGGACAGGTCAATGAGCAGTTCTTC	CASIPLLGQVNEQFF
.	TRBV7-2	13	TRBJ1-1	.	TGTGCCAGCAGCTTAGTAGTGGGCCGTGAAGCTTTCTTT	CASSLVVGREAFF
TRBD2	TRBV6-1	16	TRBJ2-2	.	TGTGCCAGCAGTGCGGGGGGAACCTATCCCGGGAGGGAGCTGTTTTTT	CASSAGGTYPGRELFF
.	TRBV2	15	TRBJ2-5	.	TGTGCCAGCAGTGAAGCAATTGGAGGACAAGAGACCCAGTACTTC	CASSEAIGGQETQYF
.	TRBV5-6	13	TRBJ2-5	.	TGTGCCAGCAGCTTGGGGGCGCAAGAGACCCAGTACTTC	CASSLGAQETQYF
TRBD2	TRBV15	15	TRBJ2-1	.	TGTGCCACCAGCAGAGAGCGACTAGCGGGGAATGAGCAGTTCTTC	CATSRERLAGNEQFF
.	TRBV19	17	TRBJ2-4	.	TGTGCCAGTAGCCAGGCGGGGACGAGACCCGTCAAAAACATTCAGTACTTC	CASSQAGTRPVKNIQYF
.	TRBV28	13	TRBJ1-1	.	TGTGCCAGCAGTTTCTCCCGTAACACTGAAGCTTTCTTT	CASSFSRNTEAFF
.	TRBV5-8	14	TRBJ2-7	.	TGTGCCAGCAGCCGGGGTCTAGTAGCGTGGGAGCAGTACTTC	CASSRGLVAWEQYF
.	TRBV7-8	15	TRBJ2-5	.	TGTGCCAGCAGCCCAGGACAGCTATCGCAAGAGACCCAGTACTTC	CASSPGQLSQETQYF
.	TRBV5-1	14	TRBJ2-5	.	TGCGCCAGCAGCTTGGGACAGGTTAGGGAGACCCAGTACTTC	CASSLGQVRETQYF
.	TRBV4-1	21	TRBJ1-3	once	TGCGCCAGCAGCCAGATCTGGGACGGGAGGGGATTCCCCAGCTCTGGAAACACCATATATTTT	CASSQIWDGRGFPSSGNTIYF
.	TRBV10-1	13	TRBJ1-2	few	TGCGCCAGCAGTACCGACAGGAGGTATGGCTACACCTTC	CASSTDRRYGYTF
.	TRBV18	16	TRBJ2-3	.	TGTGCCAGCTCACCCTTGGACAGCTTATCCACAGATACGCAGTATTTT	CASSPLDSLSTDTQYF
TRBD2	TRBV28	16	TRBJ2-3	.	TGTGCCAGCAGTCCGCCTAGCGGGAGGCGGACAGATACGCAGTATTTT	CASSPPSGRRTDTQYF
.	TRBV9	15	TRBJ2-1	.	TGTGCCAGCAGCCTACACCGTGAGGGTCTAGTGGAGCAGTTCTTC	CASSLHREGLVEQFF
.	TRBV4-2	17	TRBJ2-2	.	TGTGCCAGCAGCCAAGATTGGGGTAGCGTTAACACCGGGGAGCTGTTTTTT	CASSQDWGSVNTGELFF
.	TRBV5-1	15	TRBJ1-4	.	TGCGCCAGCAGCTTCAGTAGAGGGAGGAATGAAAAACTGTTTTTT	CASSFSRGRNEKLFF
TRBD1	TRBV7-8	13	TRBJ1-1	few	TGTGCCAGCAGCTGGACAGGGGGCACTGAAGCTTTCTTT	CASSWTGGTEAFF
TRBD1	TRBV5-5	16	TRBJ2-5	.	TGTGCCAGCAGCCTTGGGGGGACAGGGGCTAGAGAGACCCAGTACTTC	CASSLGGTGARETQYF
TRBD1	TRBV7-9	16	TRBJ2-3	.	TGTGCCAGCAGCTCAACCGGGACAGGGAAACCAGATACGCAGTATTTT	CASSSTGTGKPDTQYF
TRBD2	TRBV7-8	15	TRBJ2-1	.	TGTGCCAGCAGCTTAACTAGCGGGAGATACAATGAGCAGTTCTTC	CASSLTSGRYNEQFF
TRBD2	TRBV7-2	19	TRBJ2-6	once	TGTGCCAGCAGCTTAGCGCTAGCGGGAGGTTCGACAGGGGCCAACGTCCTGACTTTC	CASSLALAGGSTGANVLTF
TRBD1	TRBV19	13	TRBJ1-4	.	TGTGCCACCAAGGGGGCCATAAATGAAAAACTGTTTTTT	CATKGAINEKLFF
.	TRBV30	14	TRBJ1-5	.	TGTGCCTGGAGTGTGGGGACACCTAATCAGCCCCAGCATTTT	CAWSVGTPNQPQHF
TRBD1	TRBV5-1	14	TRBJ2-7	.	TGCGCCAGCAGCTTGAAACAGGGGGCGTACGAGCAGTACTTC	CASSLKQGAYEQYF
TRBD2	TRBV18	15	TRBJ2-1	few	TGTGCCAGCTCACCTGGGACTAGCGCAGGGAATGAGCAGTTCTTC	CASSPGTSAGNEQFF
TRBD2	TRBV5-4	15	TRBJ2-2	.	TGTGCCAGCAGAGCCGGGACTAGTGGCACCGGGGAGCTGTTTTTT	CASRAGTSGTGELFF
TRBD2	TRBV10-2	16	TRBJ2-7	.	TGCGCCAGCAGCCCAGGGACTAGCCAGATGACCTACGAGCAGTACTTC	CASSPGTSQMTYEQYF
.	TRBV5-1	13	TRBJ2-1	.	TGCGCCAGCAGCTTGGCCCTGGAGGGTGAGCAGTTCTTC	CASSLALEGEQFF